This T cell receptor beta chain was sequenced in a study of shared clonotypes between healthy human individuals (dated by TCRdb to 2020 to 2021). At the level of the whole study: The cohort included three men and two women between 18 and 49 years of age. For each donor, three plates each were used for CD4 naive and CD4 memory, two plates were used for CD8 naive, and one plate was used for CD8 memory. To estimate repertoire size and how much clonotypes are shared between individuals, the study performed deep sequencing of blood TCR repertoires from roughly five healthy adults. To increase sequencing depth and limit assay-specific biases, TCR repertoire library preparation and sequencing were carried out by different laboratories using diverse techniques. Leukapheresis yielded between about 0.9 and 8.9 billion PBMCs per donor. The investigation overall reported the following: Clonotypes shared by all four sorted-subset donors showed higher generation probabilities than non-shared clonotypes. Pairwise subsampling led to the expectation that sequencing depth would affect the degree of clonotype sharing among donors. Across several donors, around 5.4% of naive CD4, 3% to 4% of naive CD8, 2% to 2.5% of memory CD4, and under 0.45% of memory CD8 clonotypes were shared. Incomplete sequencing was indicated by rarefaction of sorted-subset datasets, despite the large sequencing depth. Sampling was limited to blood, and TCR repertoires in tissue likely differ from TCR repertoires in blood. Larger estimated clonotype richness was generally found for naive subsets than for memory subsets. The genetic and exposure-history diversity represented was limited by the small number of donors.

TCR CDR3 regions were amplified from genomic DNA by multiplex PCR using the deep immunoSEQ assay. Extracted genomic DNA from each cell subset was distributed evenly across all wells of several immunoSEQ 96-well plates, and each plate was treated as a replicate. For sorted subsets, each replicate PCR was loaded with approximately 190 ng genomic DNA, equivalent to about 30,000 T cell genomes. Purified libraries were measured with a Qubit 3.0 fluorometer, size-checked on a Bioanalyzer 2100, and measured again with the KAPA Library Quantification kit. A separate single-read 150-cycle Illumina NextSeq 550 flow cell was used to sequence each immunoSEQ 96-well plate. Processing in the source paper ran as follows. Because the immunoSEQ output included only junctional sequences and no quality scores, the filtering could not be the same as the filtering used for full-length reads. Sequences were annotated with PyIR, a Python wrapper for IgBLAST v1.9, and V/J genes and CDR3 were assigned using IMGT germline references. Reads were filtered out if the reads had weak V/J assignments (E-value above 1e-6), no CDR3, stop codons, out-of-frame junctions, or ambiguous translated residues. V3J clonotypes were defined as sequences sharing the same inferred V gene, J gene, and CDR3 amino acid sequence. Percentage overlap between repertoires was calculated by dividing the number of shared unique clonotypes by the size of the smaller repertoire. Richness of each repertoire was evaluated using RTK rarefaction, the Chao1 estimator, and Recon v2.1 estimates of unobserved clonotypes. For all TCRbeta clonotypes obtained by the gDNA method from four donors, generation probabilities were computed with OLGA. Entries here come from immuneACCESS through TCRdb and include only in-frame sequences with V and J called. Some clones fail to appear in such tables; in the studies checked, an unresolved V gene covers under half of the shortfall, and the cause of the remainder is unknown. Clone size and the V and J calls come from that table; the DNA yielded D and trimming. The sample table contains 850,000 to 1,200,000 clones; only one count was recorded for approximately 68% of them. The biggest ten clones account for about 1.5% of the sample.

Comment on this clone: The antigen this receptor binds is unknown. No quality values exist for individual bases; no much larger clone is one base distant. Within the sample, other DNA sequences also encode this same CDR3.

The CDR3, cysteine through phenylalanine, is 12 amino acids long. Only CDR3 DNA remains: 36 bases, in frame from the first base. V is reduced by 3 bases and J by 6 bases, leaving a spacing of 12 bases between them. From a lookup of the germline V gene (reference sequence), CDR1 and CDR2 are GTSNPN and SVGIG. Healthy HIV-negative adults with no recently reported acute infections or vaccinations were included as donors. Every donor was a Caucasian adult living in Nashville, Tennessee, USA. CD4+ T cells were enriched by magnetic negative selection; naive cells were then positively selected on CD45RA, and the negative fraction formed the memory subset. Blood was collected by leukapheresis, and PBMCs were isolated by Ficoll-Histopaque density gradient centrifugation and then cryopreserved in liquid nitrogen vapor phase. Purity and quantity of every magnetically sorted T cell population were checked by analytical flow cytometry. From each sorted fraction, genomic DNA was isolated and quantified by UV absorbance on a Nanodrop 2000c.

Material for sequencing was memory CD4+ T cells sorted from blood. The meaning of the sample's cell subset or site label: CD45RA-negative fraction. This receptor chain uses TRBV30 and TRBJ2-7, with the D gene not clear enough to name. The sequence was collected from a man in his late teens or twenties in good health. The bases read TGTGCCTGGAGCGTACGGGCGATCGAGCAGTACTTC. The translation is CAWSVRAIEQYF.